This T cell receptor beta chain was sequenced during a study of cytotoxic CD8 clonotypes in ibrutinib-treated CLL. Whole-study context: Included were some eleven relapsed/refractory and roughly 15 treatment-naive patients, of whom fewer than 18 were IGHV unmutated.

A note on this clone: The antigen is unknown.

The germline gives CDR1 MNHNS, CDR2 SASEGT. CDR3 length: 14 residues. V gave up 5 bases and J gave up 8 bases; unmatched junction bases: 5. Broader study findings: Whereas clonality rose at ibrutinib response, it declined toward baseline at progression.

The protocol was immunoSEQ multiplex PCR, while the TCRdb copy is restricted to in-frame clones and leaves out a portion. The sample holds hundreds of thousands of clones; 70% are singletons and the top ten take 15%. This specimen consisted of PBMCs, obtained after 24 months of ibrutinib treatment. The genes are TRBV6-1 and TRBJ2-1, with 11 bases identical to TRBD2. This receptor was taken from a human donor with chronic lymphocytic leukemia. The CDR3 nucleotides read TGTGCCAGCAGTTTAGCGGGAGGGAGGGATGAGCAGTTCTTC. It is translated as CASSLAGGRDEQFF.